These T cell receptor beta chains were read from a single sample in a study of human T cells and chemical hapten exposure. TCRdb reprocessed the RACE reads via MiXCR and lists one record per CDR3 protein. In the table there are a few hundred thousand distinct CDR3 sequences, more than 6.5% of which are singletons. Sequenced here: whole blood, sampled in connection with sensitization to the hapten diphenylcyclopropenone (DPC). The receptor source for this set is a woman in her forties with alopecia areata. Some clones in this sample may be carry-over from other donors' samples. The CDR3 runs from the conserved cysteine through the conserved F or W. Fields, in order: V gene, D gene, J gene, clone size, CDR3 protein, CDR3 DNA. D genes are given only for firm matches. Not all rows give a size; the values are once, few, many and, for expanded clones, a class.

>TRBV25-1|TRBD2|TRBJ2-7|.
CASSAKKIAGPHEQYF
TGTGCCAGCAGTGCCAAAAAGATAGCGGGACCTCACGAGCAGTACTTC
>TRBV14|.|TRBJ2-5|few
CASSQIRGEETQYF
TGTGCCAGCAGCCAAATCAGGGGAGAAGAGACCCAGTACTTC
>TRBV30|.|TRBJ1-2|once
CAWSPPGADYGYTF
TGTGCCTGGAGTCCCCCCGGGGCGGACTATGGCTACACCTTC
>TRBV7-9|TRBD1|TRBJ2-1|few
CASTLGPGTGTFF
TGTGCCAGCACCCTGGGCCCCGGGACAGGGACTTTCTTC
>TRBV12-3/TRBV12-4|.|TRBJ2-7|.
CASSLLERSSYEQYF
TGTGCCAGCAGTTTGCTAGAGCGGAGCTCCTACGAGCAGTACTTC
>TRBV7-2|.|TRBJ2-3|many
CASSPPGQSTDTQYF
TGTGCCAGCAGCCCCCCAGGGCAGAGCACAGATACGCAGTATTTT
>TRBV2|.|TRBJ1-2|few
CASSVPYGYTF
TGTGCCAGCAGTGTCCCTTATGGCTACACCTTC
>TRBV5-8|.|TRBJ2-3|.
CASSTGLFTDTQYF
TGTGCCAGCAGCACCGGGTTGTTCACAGATACGCAGTATTTT
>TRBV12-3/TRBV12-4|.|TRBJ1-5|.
CASSPPGGRNQPQHF
TGTGCCAGCAGTCCCCCGGGGGGTCGCAATCAGCCCCAGCATTTT
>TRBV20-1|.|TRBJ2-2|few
CSARDRQRTGELFF
TGCAGTGCTAGAGATCGACAGAGGACCGGGGAGCTGTTTTTT
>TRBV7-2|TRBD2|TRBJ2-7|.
CASSGTGLAGEQYF
TGTGCCAGCAGCGGGACGGGACTAGCGGGCGAGCAGTACTTC
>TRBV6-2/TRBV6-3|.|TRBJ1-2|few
CASSYERGANGYTF
TGTGCCAGCAGTTACGAGCGGGGGGCGAACGGCTACACCTTC
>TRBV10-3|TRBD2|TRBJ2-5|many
CAISESGLAGEAETQYF
TGTGCCATCAGTGAGTCGGGACTAGCGGGAGAGGCAGAGACCCAGTACTTC
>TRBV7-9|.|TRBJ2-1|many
CASVLSTTPSNEQFF
TGTGCCAGCGTTCTCTCTACAACCCCCTCTAATGAGCAGTTCTTC
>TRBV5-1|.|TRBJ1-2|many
CASGQGNGYTF
TGCGCCAGCGGTCAGGGGAATGGCTACACCTTC
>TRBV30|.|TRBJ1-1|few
CAWSVWGWAEAFF
TGTGCCTGGAGTGTATGGGGGTGGGCTGAAGCTTTCTTT
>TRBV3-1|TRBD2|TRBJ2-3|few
CASSSASGRADTQYF
TGTGCCAGCAGCTCCGCAAGCGGGAGGGCAGATACGCAGTATTTT
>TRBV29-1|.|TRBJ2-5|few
CSVEDDRVETQYF
TGCAGCGTTGAAGATGATAGGGTGGAGACCCAGTACTTC
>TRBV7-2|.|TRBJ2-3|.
CASSVLAPDTQYF
TGTGCCAGCAGCGTCCTCGCCCCAGATACGCAGTATTTT
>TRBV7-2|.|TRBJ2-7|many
CASSLEPGEAYEQYF
TGTGCCAGCAGCTTAGAGCCAGGGGAAGCCTACGAGCAGTACTTC
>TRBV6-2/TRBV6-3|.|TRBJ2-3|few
CASSSSYRAPIYTQYF
TGTGCCAGCAGTTCCTCTTACAGGGCCCCGATTTATACGCAGTATTTT
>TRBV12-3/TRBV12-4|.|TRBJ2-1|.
CASRTGPNEQFF
TGTGCCAGCAGGACTGGACCGAATGAGCAGTTCTTC
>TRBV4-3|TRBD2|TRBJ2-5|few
CASRFFCGRAMRTQYF
TGCGCCAGCAGGTTTTTTTGCGGGAGGGCCATGCGGACCCAGTACTTC
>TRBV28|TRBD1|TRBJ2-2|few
CASSPGTGKGELFF
TGTGCCAGCAGTCCCGGGACAGGGAAAGGGGAGCTGTTTTTT
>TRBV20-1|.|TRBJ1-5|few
CSARARAFSGNQPQHF
TGCAGTGCTAGAGCCAGGGCCTTCTCTGGGAATCAGCCCCAGCATTTT
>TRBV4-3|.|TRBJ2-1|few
CASSQEQGSDEQFF
TGCGCCAGCAGCCAGGAACAGGGTTCGGATGAGCAGTTCTTC
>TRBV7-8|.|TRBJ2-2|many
CASSLPTWNTGELFF
TGTGCCAGCAGCTTGCCGACCTGGAACACCGGGGAGCTGTTTTTT
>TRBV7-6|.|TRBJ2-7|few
CASSLNRVGEQYF
TGTGCCAGCAGCTTAAACAGGGTCGGCGAGCAGTACTTC
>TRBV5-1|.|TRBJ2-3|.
CASSLGSFTDTQYF
TGCGCCAGCAGCTTGGGGTCTTTCACAGATACGCAGTATTTT
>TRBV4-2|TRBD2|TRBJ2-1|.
CASSQERGPAGGLYNEQFF
TGTGCCAGCAGCCAAGAAAGGGGGCCAGCGGGAGGGCTATACAATGAGCAGTTCTTC
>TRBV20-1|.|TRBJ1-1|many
CSARRGVEAFF
TGCAGTGCTAGGAGGGGAGTTGAAGCTTTCTTT
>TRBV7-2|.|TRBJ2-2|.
CASSSFAAGELFF
TGTGCCAGCAGCTCCTTCGCCGCCGGGGAGCTGTTTTTT
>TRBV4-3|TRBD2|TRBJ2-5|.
CASSQEFRTSGKETQYF
TGCGCCAGCAGCCAAGAGTTTAGGACTAGCGGGAAGGAGACCCAGTACTTC
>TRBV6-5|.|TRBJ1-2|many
CASSSGTRPFYGYTF
TGTGCCAGCAGTTCCGGGACACGACCCTTCTATGGCTACACCTTC
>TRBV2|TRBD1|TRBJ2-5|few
CASRINRDSKETQYF
TGTGCCAGCAGAATAAATCGGGACAGCAAAGAGACCCAGTACTTC
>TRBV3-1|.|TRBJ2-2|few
CASMTRLNTGELFF
TGTGCCAGCATGACTCGTCTGAACACCGGGGAGCTGTTTTTT
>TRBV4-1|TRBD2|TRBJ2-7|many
CASSLGLADEQYF
TGCGCCAGCAGCCTAGGACTAGCGGACGAGCAGTACTTC
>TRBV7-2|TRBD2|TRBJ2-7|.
CASSSPWGTSGNHEQYF
TGTGCCAGCAGCTCCCCGTGGGGGACTAGCGGGAACCACGAGCAGTACTTC
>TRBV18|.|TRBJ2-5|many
CASSPPSGTQYF
TGTGCCAGCTCACCACCAAGCGGGACCCAGTACTTC
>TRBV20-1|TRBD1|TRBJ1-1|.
CSAARETGLSTEAFF
TGCAGTGCTGCTAGGGAGACAGGGCTAAGCACTGAAGCTTTCTTT
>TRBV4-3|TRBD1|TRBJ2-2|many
CASSPDRVTGELFF
TGCGCCAGCAGCCCCGACAGGGTTACCGGGGAGCTGTTTTTT
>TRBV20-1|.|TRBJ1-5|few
CSASRGLDQPQHF
TGCAGTGCTAGTCGAGGGCTGGATCAGCCCCAGCATTTT